This entry concerns a single T cell receptor (beta chain). These data are taken from a study of T cells in Graves' hyperthyroidism and ophthalmopathy. Authors of the study amplified TCR beta CDR3 regions from RNA transcripts. First-round RT-PCR of the TCR CDR3 relied on the HTBI primer set. MiXCR, run by TCRdb on the multiplex PCR reads, gives a single entry per CDR3 protein. The sample includes around 350,000 distinct CDR3 sequences, about 18% of them seen just once. Trimming removed 7 bases from V and 6 bases from J; junction bases left unmatched: 10. The CDR3 length is 14 residues. Specimen: blood. The chain couples TRBV12-3 or TRBV12-4 to TRBJ1-1, with 8 nucleotides matching TRBD1. The receptor comes from a woman between 18 and 29 years old with Graves' hyperthyroidism. CDR3: CASTKTGVGSEAFF. In DNA form, the CDR3 reads TGTGCCAGCACTAAGACAGGGGTAGGTTCTGAAGCTTTCTTT.